This TCR beta chain is drawn from a study of identical twins listed by TCRdb under 2016. About the investigation overall: TCR alpha and beta repertoires from monozygotic twins, unrelated adults of various ages and cord blood were deep-sequenced to test whether fetal clonotypes persist. Replicate twin experiments were performed at different times using different library preparation protocols to rule out contamination. The paper as a whole reports these results and caveats: Zero-insertion analyses could be partly confounded by invariant T cells such as MAIT and iNKT, although diverse VJ usage argued against such confounding for most clonotypes. Fewer insertions were carried by abundant cord blood beta clonotypes, a similar but weaker trend appeared in young adult naive repertoires, and no such trend appeared in memory repertoires. Because the same donors could not be followed over many years, the conclusions relied on cross-sectional statistical analysis. The excess sharing between twins in beta out-of-frame sequences was weaker because fewer shared sequences reduced the signal-to-noise ratio. In monozygotic twins, out-of-frame TCR alpha sharing was systematically underestimated by recombination models, although the models agreed with sharing between unrelated individuals. Compared with coincidental sharing between unrelated individuals, out-of-frame TCR alpha sequences shared between twins showed an excess of sequences with low generation probability.

Every donor was a healthy Caucasian. Three pairs of female monozygotic twins, all aged roughly 18 to 30 years, were included in the twin cohort. Positive isolation kits from Invitrogen were used to isolate the CD4+ and CD8+ T cell populations. The receptor library was made with 5' RACE. The data were produced on an Illumina HiSeq 2000. A universal primer binding site was introduced by template switching, and a unique molecular identifier was present in the final cDNA, enabling accurate counting of TCR cDNA molecules. Specific primers in the conserved constant-segment region were used to synthesize first-strand cDNA for the TCR alpha and beta chains. Each cDNA library was double barcoded, with a SMART-Mk sample barcode plus Illumina barcodes, to control for contamination. Two successive PCR steps introduced TruSeq adapter sequences along with Illumina sample barcodes. The TCR alpha and beta cDNA libraries were sequenced on the Illumina HiSeq platform using custom primers. Concerning the study's data processing: Unique molecular identifiers were extracted from raw reads with MiGEC, and CDR3 positions were determined with MiXCR. For each individual, recombination models were inferred using an EM algorithm with the repgenHMM and IGoR tools. The tcR package in R was used for shared clonotype analysis, with sharing normalized by the product of cloneset sizes. To study raw recombination free of thymic and clonal selection effects, out-of-frame nonproductive sequences were analyzed. TCRdb passed the public sequencing reads through fastp at Q25 and MiXCR, retaining productive beta sequences. Rows are combined by CDR3 protein, so each entry shows the most common genes and DNA. The authors' filters were not applied to this entry. In all, the sample holds some 500,000 distinct CDR3 sequences, and 14% of those were seen once. The ten largest clones add up to about 0.52% of the sample.

A few counts support this clonotype. Its antigen specificity is not known. Base qualities were left out, and no much larger clone turns up one base away. Measured from the cysteine to the phenylalanine, the CDR3 is 16 residues long. Just CDR3 DNA is preserved here, 48 bases in frame from base 1. Cut back by 6 bases and 0 bases, the V and J ends lie 21 bases apart. The germline V gene (reference sequence) provides CDR1 DFQATT and CDR2 SNEGSKA. Another study also made use of these data, one on yellow fever vaccine responses in identical twins. Reported in the second study: According to the authors, in identical twins the way T cells responded to vaccination appeared partly convergent and partly personalized. In identical twins, the study followed T cell clones that responded to the vaccine with precision.

This sequence originates from a woman aged 18-29 years in good health. The rearrangement joined TRBV20-1 to TRBJ2-7; TRBD1 is perhaps the D gene, given 6 matching bases. Sequencing used CD4+ T cells sorted from blood. The CDR3 protein is CSANPGDNWSSYEQYF. The DNA is as follows: TGCAGTGCGAACCCCGGGGACAACTGGAGCTCCTACGAGCAGTACTTC.